The 23 T cell receptor beta chains presented below share a single source sample, sequenced in a study of blood T cell repertoires in COVID-19. Sequenced by immunoSEQ multiplex PCR; TCRdb stores in-frame clones only, minus some. The sample carries a few hundred thousand clones, more than 85% recorded once. The sample consisted of PBMCs or T cells enriched from blood (not recorded which). Every receptor here comes from a woman in her twenties or thirties who had recovered from COVID-19.

The J gene is TRBJ2-5, the V gene TRBV7-2; perhaps TRBD1 as D (5 bases). The CDR3 is made up of 15 amino acids. Germline CDR1 is SGHTA and CDR2 is FQGNSA. Between the trimmed V and J ends, which lost 1 base and 0 bases, there was a span of 9 bases. CDR3 coding DNA: TGTGCCAGCAGCTTAGTCCCAGGGTACCAAGAGACCCAGTACTTC. Translating it yields CASSLVPGYQETQYF.

The chain links TRBV7-6 to TRBJ1-3; TRBD1 aligns across 9 bases. CDR3 length equals 18 residues. The germline CDR1 and CDR2 sequences are SGHVS and FNYEAQ. V lost 0 bases, J lost 2 bases, and 8 bases stayed unmatched. The DNA for the CDR3 is TGTGCCAGCAGCTTAGCGCTACAGGGGGCGATAACTGGAAACACCATATATTTT. Its protein product is CASSLALQGAITGNTIYF.

J is TRBJ2-7 and V is TRBV6-2 or TRBV6-3, with D tentatively TRBD1 (6 bases). Between the trimmed V and J ends, which lost 2 bases and 2 bases, there was a span of 10 bases. The CDR3 runs to 14 residues. Per the germline V gene, CDR1 is MNHEY and CDR2 is SVGEGT. For the CDR3, the DNA is TGTGCCAGCAGTTACCGTCAGGGGACCTACGAGCAGTACTTC. Encoded protein: CASSYRQGTYEQYF.

The chain joins TRBV12-5 to TRBJ2-7; 9 nucleotides match TRBD2. The CDR3 has 16 amino acids. Per the germline V gene, CDR1 is LGHNT and CDR2 is FRNRAP. Losses at the gene ends were 6 bases for V and 0 bases for J; bases not matched to a gene: 9. The DNA of the CDR3 is TGTGCTAGTGGCCGGAACATAGCGGGGGACTCCTACGAGCAGTACTTC. It yields the protein CASGRNIAGDSYEQYF.

The V and J genes are TRBV28 and TRBJ1-2; 7 nucleotides align to TRBD1. Per the germline V gene, CDR1 is MDHEN and CDR2 is SYDVKM. V gave up 6 bases and J gave up 5 bases; unmatched junction bases: 12. The CDR3 extends over 15 amino acids. DNA of the CDR3: TGTGCCAGCAGAAGCGACAGGGCGGGAGGATATGGCTACACCTTC. Its translation: CASRSDRAGGYGYTF.

The rearrangement uses TRBV28 and TRBJ2-7; 8 bases line up with TRBD2. The junction had 4 bases not matched to a gene; V was cut back by 6 bases and J by 3 bases. Germline values: CDR1 MDHEN, CDR2 SYDVKM. The CDR3 is made up of 13 amino acids. The CDR3 bases are TGTGCCAGCAGATTCGGGGGGGACTACGAGCAGTACTTC. Translation: CASRFGGDYEQYF.

This clone was seen once. The V call is TRBV28, the J call TRBJ2-7; D is perhaps TRBD2 (5 bases). Germline-derived CDR1 and CDR2 are MDHEN and SYDVKM. The CDR3 totals 16 residues. Trimming shortened V by 2 bases and J by 0 bases, and 14 bases separated the two germline ends. The CDR3 loop reads CASSLRAVGNSYEQYF. In nucleotides, the CDR3 is TGTGCCAGCAGTTTACGAGCGGTAGGAAACTCCTACGAGCAGTACTTC.

The chain combines TRBV11-3 with TRBJ1-1; 7 nucleotides agree with TRBD1. In germline, CDR1 is SGHNT, CDR2 YENEEA. This CDR3 has 12 amino acids. Trimming cost V 5 bases and J 7 bases; bases outside gene matches: 4. As DNA, the CDR3 is TGTGCCAGCAGCACGAGGACAGGTGAAGCTTTCTTT. Translation: CASSTRTGEAFF.

This chain joins TRBV6-1 and TRBJ1-2; 8 bases agree with TRBD1. Per germline, CDR1 MNHNS and CDR2 SASEGT. The CDR3 spans 14 residues. The V gene end was trimmed by 2 bases and the J gene end by 3 bases; junction bases not matched to a gene: 2. CDR3 sequence: CASSERTGHYGYTF. As DNA, the CDR3 is TGTGCCAGCAGTGAACGGACAGGGCACTATGGCTACACCTTC.

This rearrangement joins TRBV10-3 to TRBJ2-6; TRBD1 agrees at 10 bases. V was pared by 4 bases and J by 0 bases, with 3 bases of the junction left unmatched. This CDR3 region has 17 residues. Germline V gene data show CDR1 as ENHRY and CDR2 as SYGVKD. CDR3 sequence reads: CAISVGDRGSGANVLTF. CDR3 in DNA: TGTGCCATCAGTGTAGGGGACAGGGGCTCTGGGGCCAACGTCCTGACTTTC.

This chain uses TRBV25-1 with TRBJ1-5, with no clear D. Trimming removed 9 bases from V and 0 bases from J, with 15 bases in between. The length of the CDR3 is 15 residues. CDR1 and CDR2 from the germline V gene are MGHDK and SYGVNS. CDR3 protein: CARRVGPDSNQPQHF. CDR3 coding DNA: TGTGCCAGACGGGTTGGCCCGGATAGCAATCAGCCCCAGCATTTT.

This chain connects TRBV19 to TRBJ2-2; 7 bases map to TRBD1. Germline-derived CDR1 and CDR2 are LNHDA and SQIVND (reference sequence). After removal of 3 bases from V and 7 bases from J, the junction contained 8 bases not matched to a gene. This CDR3 comprises 15 residues. The CDR3 coding sequence is TGTGCCAGTAGTATTGGACAGGCGGGTGTCGGGGAGCTGTTTTTT. Its translation is CASSIGQAGVGELFF.

The CDR3, as DNA: TGTGCCAGCAGTTGGGGGGTCTACGAGCAGTACTTC. Translating it yields CASSWGVYEQYF. The chain combines TRBV28 with TRBJ2-7, with a weak D call TRBD2 (6 bases). Trimming shortened V by 4 bases and J by 3 bases, and 7 bases separated the two germline ends. This CDR3 contains 12 residues. CDR1 MDHEN and CDR2 SYDVKM come from the germline V gene.

The rearrangement links TRBV28 to TRBJ2-1; D perhaps matches TRBD1 (6 bases). V shed 2 bases and J shed 5 bases, with 13 bases lying between them. Germline V CDR1 and CDR2: MDHEN, SYDVKM. There are 15 residues in the CDR3. CDR3 nucleotides: TGTGCCAGCAGTTTACGGCAGGGGTCACACAATGAGCAGTTCTTC. This gives the protein CASSLRQGSHNEQFF.

CDR3 coding DNA: TGTGCCTGGAGGGGGACAAATCCCCAAGAGACCCAGTACTTC. This gives the protein CAWRGTNPQETQYF. The V and J genes are TRBV30 and TRBJ2-5; weak D call: TRBD1 (6 bases). Per the germline V gene, CDR1 is GTSNPN and CDR2 is SVGIG (reference sequence). CDR3 length: 14 residues. V lost 3 bases to trimming and J lost 1 base, with 12 bases between them.

The chain carries TRBV15 and TRBJ2-1; 9 bases are a match to TRBD2. V gave up 1 base and J gave up 5 bases; unmatched junction bases: 15. The CDR3 consists of 19 residues. Per the germline V gene, CDR1 is LNHNV and CDR2 is YYDKDF (reference sequence). CDR3 bases: TGTGCCACCAGCAGAGTGCCCCATCTAGCGGGGAAATCAAACAATGAGCAGTTCTTC. This translates into CATSRVPHLAGKSNNEQFF.

The rearrangement uses TRBV10-3 and TRBJ2-4; TRBD2 agrees at 13 bases. The CDR3 totals 20 residues. V shed 1 base, J shed 3 bases, and the junction held 12 bases outside the gene matches. CDR1 and CDR2 (germline): ENHRY, SYGVKD. The CDR3 DNA reads TGTGCCATCAGTGAGTTCCTCGGGACTAGCGGGGAAAAAGTCAAAAACATTCAGTACTTC. Protein product: CAISEFLGTSGEKVKNIQYF.

This clone was counted only a few times. The chain recombines TRBV4-1 with TRBJ1-1; D might be TRBD1 (6 bases). This CDR3 region has 14 residues. Germline values: CDR1 MGHRA, CDR2 YSYEKL. Trimming stripped 6 bases from V and 2 bases from J, with 13 bases between. The CDR3 spells CASSRTRGNTEAFF. The CDR3 DNA is TGCGCCAGCAGTCGGACCAGGGGAAACACTGAAGCTTTCTTT.

The V call is TRBV5-4, the J call TRBJ2-7; 11 bases are a match to TRBD2. The CDR3 is 17 amino acids. V gave up 2 bases and J gave up 2 bases; unmatched junction bases: 9. Germline CDR1 reads SGHNT; CDR2 reads YYREEE (reference sequence). CDR3 nucleotides: TGTGCCAGCAGCTTCCCTAGCGGGGGGCTACCAACCTACGAGCAGTACTTC. Its translation is CASSFPSGGLPTYEQYF.

V is TRBV6-2 or TRBV6-3 and J is TRBJ1-6; 8 bases are shared with TRBD1. V lost 6 bases, J lost 2 bases, and 6 bases stayed unmatched. In germline, CDR1 is MNHEY, CDR2 SVGEGT. The CDR3 runs to 16 residues. The CDR3 reads CASSARGPTYNSPLHF. CDR3 in DNA: TGTGCCAGCAGCGCCAGGGGGCCCACCTATAATTCACCCCTCCACTTT.

This chain joins TRBV10-3 and TRBJ1-5, with D tentatively TRBD1 (5 bases). Germline-derived CDR1 and CDR2 are ENHRY and SYGVKD. The CDR3 has 17 amino acids. V was cut by 0 bases and J by 5 bases, with 17 bases left in between. The CDR3: CAISESLRGNSDQPQHF. Here the CDR3 DNA reads TGTGCCATCAGTGAGTCGCTTAGGGGAAATTCCGATCAGCCCCAGCATTTT.

The sample holds one count of this clone. CDR3 coding DNA: TGCGCCAGCAGTCAACCGAGGGCTTTGGGACAGGGGATATCCTACGAGCAGTACTTC. Translation gives CASSQPRALGQGISYEQYF. This chain connects TRBV23-1 to TRBJ2-7, with 10 positions matching TRBD1. TRBV23-1 is given ORF status, its function remaining uncertain. The CDR3 contains 19 residues. The V gene end was trimmed by 2 bases and the J gene end by 1 base; junction bases not matched to a gene: 14.

This chain uses TRBV3-1 (or the pseudogene TRBV3-2) with TRBJ1-5; 9 nucleotides line up with TRBD1. The CDR3 is 20 residues long. Germline CDR1 and CDR2: LGHDT and YNNKEL (reference sequence). J was trimmed by 2 bases and V by 2 bases; bases with no gene match: 16. CDR3 sequence reads: CASSQPAPAPGQGRNQPQHF. The CDR3 nucleotides are TGTGCCAGCAGCCAACCCGCCCCTGCCCCGGGACAGGGTCGCAATCAGCCCCAGCATTTT.